This is a list of T cell receptor beta chains from one sample in a study of technical replicates of blood from a few donors. Method: immunoSEQ multiplex PCR; TCRdb's copy keeps in-frame clones and lacks some. The sample comprises 45,000 to 60,000 clones, more than 95% of which are singletons, and 0.3% to 0.4% rests with the top ten. Sequenced material: T cells isolated from PBMCs. The receptors were sampled from a human donor in good health. Each CDR3 is given with its conserved first and last residue. A D gene is named only where the DNA matches it firmly. Clone size appears in some rows only: once, few, many, or a class for an expanded clone.

j_call clone_size v_call d_call cdr3_aa cdr3_nt
TRBJ1-3 NA TRBV7-2 NA CASSFLQANSGNTIYF TGTGCCAGCAGCTTCCTACAGGCCAACTCTGGAAACACCATATATTTT
TRBJ2-7 NA TRBV15 TRBD2 CATSRGLAAYGEQYF TGTGCCACCAGCAGGGGACTAGCGGCCTACGGCGAGCAGTACTTC
TRBJ2-1 NA TRBV6-5 NA CASYGTPNNEQFF TGTGCCAGCTACGGGACACCAAACAATGAGCAGTTCTTC
TRBJ1-4 NA TRBV2 NA CASKNEAEKLFF TGTGCCAGCAAGAATGAAGCAGAAAAACTGTTTTTT
TRBJ2-1 NA TRBV6-5 TRBD2 CASRIAGGPVDEQFF TGTGCCAGCAGGATAGCGGGAGGGCCTGTCGATGAGCAGTTCTTC
TRBJ2-5 NA TRBV9 NA CASSVESGAETQYF TGTGCCAGCAGCGTAGAATCGGGAGCAGAGACCCAGTACTTC
TRBJ1-5 NA TRBV11-2 NA CAGLGDGGSNQPQHF TGTGCCGGACTGGGGGATGGGGGCTCGAACCAGCCCCAGCATTTT
TRBJ2-3 NA TRBV5-1 NA CASSWGDRPYEFADTQYF TGCGCCAGCAGCTGGGGAGATAGACCGTACGAGTTTGCAGATACGCAGTATTTT
TRBJ2-5 NA TRBV23-1 TRBD2 CASRTSGIETQYF TGCGCCAGCAGGACTAGCGGGATAGAGACCCAGTACTTC
TRBJ2-2 NA TRBV6-5 TRBD1 CASSYGTGPTGELFF TGTGCCAGCAGTTATGGGACAGGACCCACCGGGGAGCTGTTTTTT
TRBJ2-7 NA TRBV4-1 TRBD2 CASSQAVGLTLYEQYF TGCGCCAGCAGCCAAGCGGTGGGACTAACCCTCTACGAGCAGTACTTC
TRBJ1-3 NA TRBV6-5 TRBD1 CASSSEGAPGNTIYF TGTGCCAGCAGTTCGGAGGGGGCGCCAGGAAACACCATATATTTT
TRBJ2-7 NA TRBV6-1 NA CASRSTRQDSYEQYF TGTGCCAGCAGATCGACGCGACAGGACTCCTACGAGCAGTACTTC
TRBJ2-7 NA TRBV10-1 NA CASSESGGKQYF TGCGCCAGCAGTGAGTCCGGAGGAAAGCAGTACTTC
TRBJ2-7 NA TRBV5-1 TRBD1 CASSPVTGGGYEQYF TGCGCCAGCAGCCCCGTTACAGGGGGCGGGTACGAGCAGTACTTC
TRBJ1-4 once TRBV4-1 TRBD1 CASSLTGINEKLFF TGCGCCAGCAGCCTGACAGGGATTAATGAAAAACTGTTTTTT
TRBJ2-7 NA TRBV15 NA CATSRGRSSYEQYF TGTGCCACCAGCAGAGGCAGGTCCTCCTACGAGCAGTACTTC
TRBJ2-5 NA TRBV11-3 TRBD1 CASSSRTGRETQYF TGTGCCAGCAGCTCGAGGACAGGGAGGGAGACCCAGTACTTC
TRBJ1-5 NA TRBV27 TRBD1 CASSSATGTGVRQPQHF TGTGCCAGCAGTTCCGCCACCGGGACAGGGGTACGTCAGCCCCAGCATTTT
TRBJ2-1 NA TRBV7-3 NA CASSRISTAYNEQFF TGTGCCAGCAGCCGAATTTCGACAGCATACAATGAGCAGTTCTTC